Listed below are T cell receptor beta chains from one sample, sequenced in a study of blood T cells in healthy people across ages. MiXCR, run by TCRdb on the 5' RACE reads, gives a single entry per CDR3 protein. Of roughly 700,000 distinct CDR3 sequences in the sample, about 30% were seen once. Sequenced sample: blood. These receptors were taken from a woman older than 75 in good health. Each CDR3 is given with its conserved first and last residue. Fields, in order: clone size, D gene, J gene, V gene, CDR3 length, CDR3 DNA, CDR3 protein. A D gene is named only where the DNA matches it firmly. Size is stated for part of the rows, as once, few or many counts, or as a class when the clone is expanded.

>NA|NA|TRBJ2-7|TRBV7-2|13
TGTGCCAGCAGCTTAGGGTGGGGCGACGAGCAGTACTTC
CASSLGWGDEQYF
>NA|NA|TRBJ1-1|TRBV5-1|14
TGCGCCAGCAGCGAAGGACCGATGAACACTGAAGCTTTCTTT
CASSEGPMNTEAFF
>NA|TRBD2|TRBJ2-5|TRBV12-3/TRBV12-4|19
TGTGCCAGCAGTTTACCGACCTTTCGACTAGCGGGAGGACAAGAGACCCAGTACTTC
CASSLPTFRLAGGQETQYF
>many|NA|TRBJ2-1|TRBV5-5|15
TGTGCCAGCAGCTCGGTGGGAGGCGCCTACAATGAGCAGTTCTTC
CASSSVGGAYNEQFF
>many|NA|TRBJ2-7|TRBV6-6|15
TGTGCCAGCAGCCCTAGGGGGGTGGGGGGAGTGGAGCAGTACTTC
CASSPRGVGGVEQYF
>many|TRBD1|TRBJ1-2|TRBV5-1|15
TGCGCCAGCAGCTTGGAGGGACAGGGGGTCTATGGCTACACCTTC
CASSLEGQGVYGYTF
>many|NA|TRBJ2-7|TRBV11-2|13
TGTGCCAGCAGCTTAAAGGTAGCCTACGAGCAGTACTTC
CASSLKVAYEQYF
>few|TRBD1|TRBJ2-7|TRBV2|12
TGTGCCAGCACCGGGGACAGATACGAGCAGTACTTC
CASTGDRYEQYF
>NA|NA|TRBJ1-1|TRBV2|14
TGTGCCAGCAGTGAAAGACAGCAGAACACTGAAGCTTTCTTT
CASSERQQNTEAFF
>NA|NA|TRBJ1-5|TRBV5-6|16
TGTGCCAGCAGCCGGCGGGGTCGGGCGAGCAATCAGCCCCAGCATTTT
CASSRRGRASNQPQHF
>NA|NA|TRBJ1-3|TRBV18|17
TGTGCCAGCTCACCACCGGTGGCAGGGGCAGGTGGAAACACCATATATTTT
CASSPPVAGAGGNTIYF
>once|NA|TRBJ1-1|TRBV6-6|12
TGTGCCAGCAGTTATGAAAAGGGAAGAGCTTTCTTT
CASSYEKGRAFF
>once|NA|TRBJ1-6|TRBV7-3|16
TGTGCCAGCAGCGAAGGGTTAGGGAAAGGAGAATCACCCCTCCACTTT
CASSEGLGKGESPLHF
>few|NA|TRBJ1-5|TRBV20-1|11
TGCAGTGTCGTGGGAGGAGAGCCCCAGCATTTT
CSVVGGEPQHF
>many|NA|TRBJ2-4|TRBV21-1|15
TGTGCCAGCAGCAAAGTAATCCTAGCCAAAAACATTCAGTACTTC
CASSKVILAKNIQYF
>NA|NA|TRBJ1-1|TRBV6-1|13
TGTGCCAGCAGTGAATACAGGGTAGCTGAAGCTTTCTTT
CASSEYRVAEAFF
>once|NA|TRBJ1-1|TRBV29-1|13
TGCAGCGGCCTGCGGGGAAGAGGAACTGAAGCTTTCTTT
CSGLRGRGTEAFF